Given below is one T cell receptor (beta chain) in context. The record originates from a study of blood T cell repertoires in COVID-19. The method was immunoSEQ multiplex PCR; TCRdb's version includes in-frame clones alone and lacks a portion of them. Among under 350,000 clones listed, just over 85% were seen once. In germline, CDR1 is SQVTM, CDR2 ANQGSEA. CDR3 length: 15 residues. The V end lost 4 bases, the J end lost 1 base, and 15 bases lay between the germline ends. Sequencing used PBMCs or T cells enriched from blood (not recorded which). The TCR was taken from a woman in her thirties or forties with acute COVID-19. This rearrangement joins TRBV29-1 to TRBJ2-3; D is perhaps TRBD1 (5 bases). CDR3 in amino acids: CSVAQGIFGTDTQYF. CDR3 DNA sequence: TGCAGCGTTGCGCAGGGTATTTTCGGCACAGATACGCAGTATTTT.